The 5 T cell receptor beta chains listed next were all sequenced from one sample in a study of blood T cell repertoires in COVID-19. TCRdb keeps only in-frame clones here, not all; method: immunoSEQ multiplex PCR. The data contain about 15,000 clones, about 88% of them seen just once; the ten biggest clones take up 31%. The source material was peripheral blood. These receptors originate from a woman of 80 years or more with COVID-19, enrolled during active disease.

This rearrangement joins TRBV19 to TRBJ2-1, with TRBD2 matching 11 bases. Germline values: CDR1 LNHDA, CDR2 SQIVND (reference sequence). V shed 7 bases, J shed 3 bases, and the junction held 5 bases outside the gene matches. The CDR3 consists of 15 residues. The chain's CDR3 is CASNKGTSGYNEQFF. In nucleotides, the CDR3 is TGTGCCAGTAACAAAGGGACTAGCGGCTACAATGAGCAGTTCTTC.

V gene TRBV19 combines with J gene TRBJ1-3; 7 nucleotides match TRBD1. V trimming: 6 bases; J trimming: 4 bases; junction bases outside the gene matches: 6. This CDR3 has 14 amino acids. Germline CDR1 is LNHDA and CDR2 is SQIVND (reference sequence). The DNA for the CDR3 is TGTGCCAGTAGGACAGGGCTGTCCGGAAACACCATATATTTT. Its protein product is CASRTGLSGNTIYF.

This chain links TRBV7-2 with TRBJ2-7; 11 bases agree with TRBD1. Germline V gene lookup returns CDR1 SGHTA and CDR2 FQGNSA. With 4 bases clipped from V and 4 bases from J, the junction kept 9 bases outside the gene matches. This CDR3 region has 16 residues. The CDR3 DNA reads as TGTGCCAGCAGCTCCCCCTGGGACAGGGGGTCGTACGAGCAGTACTTC. It yields the protein CASSSPWDRGSYEQYF.

The genes are TRBV19 and TRBJ2-7; 9 bases agree with TRBD1. This CDR3 has 12 residues. The V gene's germline CDR1 is LNHDA and CDR2 SQIVND (reference sequence). The V gene end was trimmed by 10 bases and the J gene end by 4 bases; junction bases not matched to a gene: 5. The CDR3 protein is CATRDRAYEQYF. The CDR3 DNA reads as TGTGCCACCCGGGACAGGGCGTACGAGCAGTACTTC.

This clone is large in the sample. V gene TRBV19 combines with J gene TRBJ1-6; weak D call: TRBD1 (5 bases). The V end lost 4 bases, the J end lost 3 bases, and 13 bases lay between the germline ends. Germline V gene sequence: CDR1 LNHDA, CDR2 SQIVND (reference sequence). The CDR3 has 16 residues. CDR3 sequence: CASSSTSGGYNSPLHF. CDR3 DNA sequence: TGTGCCAGTAGTAGCACTTCCGGGGGCTATAATTCACCCCTCCACTTT.